Included here is one T cell receptor beta chain sequence, with context. Its cognate antigen has yet to be identified. Base quality data are lacking; no much larger clone is found one base away. The immunoSEQ Assay, a bias-controlled multiplex PCR, was used to amplify TCRbeta CDR3 regions from genomic DNA. In the authors' own workflow: The number of nucleated cells in each sample was estimated by amplification of reference gene primers within the assay. To quantify the absolute abundance of each unique TCRbeta CDR3 rearrangement, sequence reads were collapsed and filtered. Productive Simpson clonality was computed per sample as the square root of Simpson's diversity index over productive rearrangements. TCRdb holds this immuneACCESS table with in-frame rearrangements only. Some clones are missing; in checked studies, unresolved V genes explain under half, and the rest has no known cause. The V and J calls and the clone size are those of that table, but D and trimming were determined from the DNA. For this sample the table gives roughly 180,000 clones, of which approximately 85% were detected only once. The ten most abundant clones make up 5.5% to 8% of the sample.

The data are from a study of blood T cell repertoires in COVID-19 (dated by TCRdb to between 2020 and 2021). Some background on the complete study: Samples from collaborators originated in the United States, Italy and Spain and spanned both the acute and convalescent phases of COVID-19. The dataset comprised deeply sampled blood TCRbeta repertoires from subjects exposed to, actively infected with, or recovered from COVID-19. Nearly every sample came with metadata listing a de-identified subject ID, COVID-19 status, age in years and sex. Where available, HLA class I and class II types were taken from metadata supplied by the sample provider and were not determined by assay-based typing. Samples were obtained from the ongoing ImmuneRACE study (first 160 participants) and from approximately 1,200 subjects provided by 6 global collaborators. The repertoires were released in a freely available public database meant as a resource for research on the immune response to SARS-CoV-2. The prospective study material was composed of cDNA or gDNA derived from T cells, B-cell-depleted T cells, or PBMCs. Findings and caveats that apply to the study as a whole: How much clinical and demographic metadata was included differed by source and by participant, and the metadata was provided uncurated.

One collaborating source in Seattle enrolled patients during active infection and followed them longitudinally through the course of disease. Whole blood was collected in K2EDTA tubes by collaborating institutions according to the institutions' own protocols. Collaborator samples were shipped for TCRbeta analysis as frozen whole blood, isolated PBMCs, or DNA extracted from either sample type. Deletion took 6 bases off V and 11 bases off J, with a span of 22 bases between the germline ends. In the germline V gene (reference sequence), CDR1 corresponds to LNHDA and CDR2 to SQIVND. Counted from cysteine to phenylalanine, this CDR3 has 14 amino acids. Only the CDR3 DNA stays, 42 bases, in frame from base 1.

The V gene is TRBV19 and the J gene is TRBJ1-1; there is no confident call for the D gene. The TCR comes from an elderly man with COVID-19, enrolled during active disease. What was sequenced was peripheral blood. The CDR3 reads as follows: CASSGSSPPVSAFF. The nucleotide sequence is given as TGTGCCAGTAGCGGTTCCTCCCCCCCTGTGTCGGCTTTCTTT.